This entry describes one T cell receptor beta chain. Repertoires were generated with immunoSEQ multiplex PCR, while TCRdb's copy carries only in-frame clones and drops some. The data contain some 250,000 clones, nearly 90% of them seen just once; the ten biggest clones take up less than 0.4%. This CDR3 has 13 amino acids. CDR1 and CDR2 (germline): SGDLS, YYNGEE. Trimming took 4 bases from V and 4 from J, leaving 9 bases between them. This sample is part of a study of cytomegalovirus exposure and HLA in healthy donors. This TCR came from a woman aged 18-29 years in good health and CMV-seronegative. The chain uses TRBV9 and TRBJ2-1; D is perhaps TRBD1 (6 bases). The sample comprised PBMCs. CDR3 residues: CASSQDSYNEQFF. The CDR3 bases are TGTGCCAGCAGCCAGGACAGTTACAATGAGCAGTTCTTC.